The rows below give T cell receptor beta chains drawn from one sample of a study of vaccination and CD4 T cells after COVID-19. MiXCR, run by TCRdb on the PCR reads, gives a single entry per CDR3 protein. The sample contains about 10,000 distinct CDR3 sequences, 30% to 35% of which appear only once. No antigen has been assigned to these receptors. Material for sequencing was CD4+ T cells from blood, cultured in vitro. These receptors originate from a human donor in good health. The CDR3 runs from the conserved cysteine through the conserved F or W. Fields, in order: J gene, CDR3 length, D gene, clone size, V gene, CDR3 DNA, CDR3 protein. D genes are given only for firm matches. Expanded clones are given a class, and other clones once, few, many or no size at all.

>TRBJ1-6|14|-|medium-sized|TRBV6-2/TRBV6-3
TGTGCCAGCAGTTATGGTCGAACCAATTCACCCCTCCACTTT
CASSYGRTNSPLHF
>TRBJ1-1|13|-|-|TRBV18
TGCGCCAGCCGCGGGGGGATGAACACTGAAGCTTTCTTT
CASRGGMNTEAFF
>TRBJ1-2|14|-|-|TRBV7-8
TGTGCCAGCAGCTTAGGACGGAAGTACCTCGGCTACACCTTC
CASSLGRKYLGYTF
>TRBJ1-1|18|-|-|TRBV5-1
TGCGCCAGCAGCTTGCGTAAGCAGGACACCCCATGGAACACTGAAGCTTTCTTT
CASSLRKQDTPWNTEAFF
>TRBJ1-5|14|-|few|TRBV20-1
TGCAGTGCTAGTCCGGGGAATAGCAATCAGCCCCAGCATTTT
CSASPGNSNQPQHF
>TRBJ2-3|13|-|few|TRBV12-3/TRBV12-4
TGTGCCAGCAGTCCCCGAAGGGAGGATACGCAGTATTTT
CASSPRREDTQYF
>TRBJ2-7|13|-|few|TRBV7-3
TGTGCCAGCAGCGAAAGACAGGCTAGTGAGCAGTACTTC
CASSERQASEQYF
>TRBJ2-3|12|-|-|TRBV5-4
TGTGCCAGCAGCTTTTCTACAGATACGCAGTATTTT
CASSFSTDTQYF
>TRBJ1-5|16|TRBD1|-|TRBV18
TGTGCCAGCTCACCACGAGCAGGGGGGAGCAATCAGCCCCAGCATTTT
CASSPRAGGSNQPQHF
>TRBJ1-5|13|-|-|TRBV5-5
TGTGCCAGCAGCTTGCGTGGGAATCAGCCCCAGCATTTT
CASSLRGNQPQHF
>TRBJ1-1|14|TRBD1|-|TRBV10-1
TGCGCCAGCAGTGTTGGCAGGGGGGACACTGAAGCTTTCTTT
CASSVGRGDTEAFF
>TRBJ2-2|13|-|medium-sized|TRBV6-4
TGTGCCAGCAGTGACGGGGACACCGGGGAGCTGTTTTTT
CASSDGDTGELFF
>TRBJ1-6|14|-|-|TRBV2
TGTGCCAGCCGCGAGGGGGGGAAGGATTCACCCCTCCACTTT
CASREGGKDSPLHF
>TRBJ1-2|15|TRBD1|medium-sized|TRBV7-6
TGTGCCAGCAGCTTAGGGACAGGAGTTGAATACGGCTACACCTTC
CASSLGTGVEYGYTF
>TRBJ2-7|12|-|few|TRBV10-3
TGTGCCACGTCCAGGGAAACCCACGAGCAGTACTTC
CATSRETHEQYF
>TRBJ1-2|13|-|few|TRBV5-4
TGTGCCAGCAGCCTGGAGGCCGGCCATGGCTACACCTTC
CASSLEAGHGYTF
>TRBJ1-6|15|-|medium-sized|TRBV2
TGTGCCAGCAGTGAAGAGAGGACAGCCAATTCACCCCTCCACTTT
CASSEERTANSPLHF
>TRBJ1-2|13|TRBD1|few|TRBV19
TGTGCCAGTAGGGGACAGGGGGACTATGGCTACACCTTC
CASRGQGDYGYTF
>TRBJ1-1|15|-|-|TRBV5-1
TGCGCCAGCAGCAGGGACGGTCGAGAGGGGGCTGAAGCTTTCTTT
CASSRDGREGAEAFF
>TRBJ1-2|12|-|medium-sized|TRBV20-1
TGCAGTGCCAGGGATCACATCTATGGCTACACCTTC
CSARDHIYGYTF
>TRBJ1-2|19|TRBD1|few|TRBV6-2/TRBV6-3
TGTGCCAGCAGTTACCCCGTAGGCCGGGGACAGTCGGGGATCTATGGCTACACCTTC
CASSYPVGRGQSGIYGYTF
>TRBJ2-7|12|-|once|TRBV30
TGTGCCTGGAGAGGGGGGGCCCACGAGCAGTACTTC
CAWRGGAHEQYF
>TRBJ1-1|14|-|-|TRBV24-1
TGTGCCACCAGAAGAGAGGGTGGGAACACTGAAGCTTTCTTT
CATRREGGNTEAFF
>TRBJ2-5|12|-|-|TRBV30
TGTGCCTGGAGTAGAAGCCAAGAGACCCAGTACTTC
CAWSRSQETQYF
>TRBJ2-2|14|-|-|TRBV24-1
TGTGCCACCCGGGGGGCAGGGGGCAGCGGGGAGCTGTTTTTT
CATRGAGGSGELFF
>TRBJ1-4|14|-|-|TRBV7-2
TGTGCCAGCAGCCCGGGCCTACAAGGTGAAAAACTGTTTTTT
CASSPGLQGEKLFF
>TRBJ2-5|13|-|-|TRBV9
TGTGCCAGCAGCGCCCAGGGAGTCGAGACCCAGTACTTC
CASSAQGVETQYF
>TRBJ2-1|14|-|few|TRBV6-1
TGTGCCAGCGGGAGGGGGGGCCCTTACAATGAGCAGTTCTTC
CASGRGGPYNEQFF
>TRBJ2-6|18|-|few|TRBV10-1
TGCGCCAGCAGTGAGGGATGGGGGGGCGATCCTGGGGCCAACGTCCTGACTTTC
CASSEGWGGDPGANVLTF
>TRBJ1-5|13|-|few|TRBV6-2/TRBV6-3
TGTGCCAGCAGTGACCCTAGCAATCAGCCCCAGCATTTT
CASSDPSNQPQHF
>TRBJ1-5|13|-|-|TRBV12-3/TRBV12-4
TGTGCCAGCAGAACAGGTAGCAATCAGCCCCAGCATTTT
CASRTGSNQPQHF
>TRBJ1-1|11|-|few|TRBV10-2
TGCGCCACTTGGACGCACACTGAAGCTTTCTTT
CATWTHTEAFF
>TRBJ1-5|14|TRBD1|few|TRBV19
TGTGCCAGTAGTATAAACAGGGGTCAAGGTCCCCAGCATTTT
CASSINRGQGPQHF
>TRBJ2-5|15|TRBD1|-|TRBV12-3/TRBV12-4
TGTGCCAGCACCCCTTCGGTAGGGGGCTGGGAGACCCAGTACTTC
CASTPSVGGWETQYF
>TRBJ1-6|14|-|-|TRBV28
TGTGCCAGCAGTTTAGGGCCCTATAATTCACCCCTCCACTTT
CASSLGPYNSPLHF
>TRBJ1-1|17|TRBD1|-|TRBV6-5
TGTGCCAGCAGTTACTCGACTCCGGGACAGGGTTTTGATGAAGCTTTCTTT
CASSYSTPGQGFDEAFF